This T cell receptor (beta chain) was observed in a study of blood T cell repertoires in COVID-19. The CDR3 loop spans 16 amino acids. The data were produced by immunoSEQ multiplex PCR, yet TCRdb's version contains in-frame clones alone and is incomplete. The data show 250,000 to 300,000 clones, 65% to 90% seen once. Recruitment covered 20 to 25 US areas and drew participants whose ages spanned roughly 18 to 100 years. The sequenced sample was PBMCs or T cells enriched from blood (not recorded which). V gene TRBV21-1 combines with J gene TRBJ1-3; TRBD1, the table's D call, lacks a check against the DNA. TRBV21-1 is deemed a pseudogene. The clonotype originates from a man between 18 and 35 years old who had recovered from COVID-19. For the CDR3, the DNA is TGTGCCAGCAGCAGTCCAGGGGTTCACTCTGGAAACACCATATATTTT. Translation: CASSSPGVHSGNTIYF.